This passage covers 28 T cell receptor beta chains from one sample sequenced in a study of blood T cell repertoires in COVID-19. Assay used: immunoSEQ multiplex PCR; TCRdb lists only in-frame clones, some missing. The profile covers over 200,000 clones, with about 90% appearing a single time and 0.65% to 0.85% taken by the ten largest. The specimen sequenced was peripheral blood. Every receptor here comes from a man aged 60 to 75 with COVID-19, enrolled during active disease.

This clone has a handful of counts. J is TRBJ2-1 and V is TRBV27; no clear D gene. V was cut by 7 bases and J by 7 bases, with 8 bases left in between. Per the germline V gene, CDR1 is MNHEY and CDR2 is SMNVEV (reference sequence). This CDR3 is built from 11 residues. The CDR3 is CASKLWNEQFF. The CDR3 DNA reads TGTGCCAGCAAACTATGGAATGAGCAGTTCTTC.

This chain's CDR3 is CASSLGGSGSSRETQYF. The CDR3, as DNA: TGTGCCAGCAGCTTAGGGGGTAGCGGATCGTCACGAGAGACCCAGTACTTC. The rearrangement links TRBV11-3 to TRBJ2-5; possibly TRBD2 for D (6 bases). Per germline, CDR1 SGHNT and CDR2 YENEEA. The CDR3 has 17 residues. V was trimmed by 1 base and J by 4 bases, leaving 19 bases between them.

The J gene is TRBJ1-2, the V gene TRBV10-2; D possibly corresponds to TRBD1 (6 bases). The CDR3 runs to 13 residues. The ends were cut back, 8 bases at V and 2 bases at J, with 12 bases in the middle. Germline CDR1 is WSHSY and CDR2 is SAAADI. The CDR3 DNA is TGCGCCAGCGGGGGCAGCGACAACTATGGCTACACCTTC. It yields the protein CASGGSDNYGYTF.

The chain recombines TRBV5-5 with TRBJ1-1, with D maybe TRBD1 (5 bases). This CDR3 spans 16 amino acids. Trimming stripped 0 bases from V and 0 bases from J, with 12 bases between. Germline V gene sequence: CDR1 SGHKS, CDR2 YYEKEE (reference sequence). The CDR3 region is CASSLVAGPMNTEAFF. Written as DNA, the CDR3 is TGTGCCAGCAGCTTGGTTGCGGGACCGATGAACACTGAAGCTTTCTTT.

The V gene is TRBV7-2, the J gene TRBJ2-7; D is uncertain. Trimming shortened V by 5 bases and J by 2 bases, and 16 bases separated the two germline ends. The CDR3 consists of 15 residues. The germline V gene encodes CDR1 SGHTA and CDR2 FQGNSA. The CDR3 loop is CASSGPSGGTYEQYF. DNA of the CDR3: TGTGCCAGCAGCGGCCCCTCTGGCGGAACCTACGAGCAGTACTTC.

The V call is TRBV7-9, the J call TRBJ2-1, with 9 positions matching TRBD2. The CDR3 is made up of 15 amino acids. Germline V gives CDR1 SEHNR, CDR2 FQNEAQ (reference sequence). Trimming at V came to 5 bases and at J to 8 bases, leaving 10 bases not matched to a gene. The CDR3 sequence: CASSPASGNFDEQFF. The DNA of the CDR3 is TGTGCCAGCAGCCCTGCTAGCGGGAACTTCGATGAGCAGTTCTTC.

CDR3 coding DNA: TGTGCCAGCACCCTAGCGGGAGGGACTGGGTGGAACAATGAGCAGTTCTTC. It codes for CASTLAGGTGWNNEQFF. V is TRBV7-2 and J is TRBJ2-1; 12 positions match TRBD2. Germline-derived CDR1 and CDR2 are SGHTA and FQGNSA. Trimming took 7 bases from V and 5 from J; bases not matched to a gene: 12. This CDR3 contains 17 residues. Full variable domain (remainder filled in from reference TRBV7-2 and TRBJ2-1): GAGVSQSPSNKVTEKGKDVELRCDPISGHTALYWYRQSLGQGLEFLIYFQGNSAPDKSGLPSDRFSAERTGGSVSTLTIQRTQQEDSAVYLCASTLAGGTGWNNEQFFGPGTRLTVL.

The CDR3 DNA is TGTGCCAGCTCACCAACAGGGGTAACGCAGTATTTT. Translating it yields CASSPTGVTQYF. The chain carries TRBV18 and TRBJ2-3, with 7 bases matching TRBD1. CDR1 is KGHSH and CDR2 is LQKENI in the germline V gene. The CDR3 covers 12 residues. J gave up 9 bases and V 2 bases, and 2 bases lay outside the gene matches.

The rearrangement uses TRBV27 and TRBJ1-2, with 8 bases aligning to TRBD1. V dropped 8 bases and J dropped 3; count of bases not matched to a gene: 8. CDR1 is MNHEY, CDR2 SMNVEV, per germline (reference sequence). The CDR3 sequence is 14 residues long. CDR3 DNA sequence: TGTGCCAGCGGTGACAGGGGATGGGACTATGGCTACACCTTC. Its translation is CASGDRGWDYGYTF.

The chain combines TRBV6-5 with TRBJ2-7, with TRBD1 matching over 8 bases. V lost 4 bases and J lost 2; bases outside the gene matches: 7. The CDR3 is made up of 15 amino acids. CDR1 is MNHEY and CDR2 is SVGAGI in the germline V gene. As DNA, the CDR3 is TGTGCCAGCAGTTCCTACAGGGGGGTTACCTACGAGCAGTACTTC. This codes for CASSSYRGVTYEQYF.

The V and J genes are TRBV7-3 and TRBJ2-7, with D perhaps TRBD2 (6 bases). CDR3 length: 14 residues. V dropped 4 bases and J dropped 7 bases, with 17 bases sitting between them. The V gene's germline CDR1 is SGHTA and CDR2 FQGTGA. CDR3 in amino acids: CASSSFGGVGEQYF. The CDR3 region has the DNA TGTGCCAGCAGCTCCTTCGGCGGGGTGGGGGAGCAGTACTTC.

This clone was counted between two and nine times. Written as DNA, the CDR3 is TGCGCCAGCAGCTTCGAAAGCCTAAACACCGGGGAGCTGTTTTTT. Amino acids: CASSFESLNTGELFF. The chain recombines TRBV5-1 with TRBJ2-2; no definite D call. This CDR3 spans 15 amino acids. The V gene's germline CDR1 is SGHRS and CDR2 YFSETQ. Trimming left V 2 bases short and J 2 bases short, with 10 bases between.

The V gene is TRBV19, the J gene TRBJ2-7; D is perhaps TRBD1 (5 bases). This CDR3 is 11 amino acids long. The ends were cut back, 8 bases at V and 5 bases at J, with 10 bases in the middle. Germline assignment: CDR1 LNHDA and CDR2 SQIVND (reference sequence). The CDR3 DNA reads as TGTGCCAGTGCCGAAGGGGACGAGCAGTACTTC. Amino acids: CASAEGDEQYF.

The chain employs TRBV5-1 and TRBJ1-2, with TRBD1 as a possible D gene (6 bases). CDR1 is SGHRS and CDR2 is YFSETQ in the germline V gene. Between the trimmed V and J ends, which lost 4 bases and 1 base, there was a span of 11 bases. This CDR3 is 14 amino acids long. The CDR3 DNA sequence: TGCGCCAGCAGCACATCACAGGGTAACTATGGCTACACCTTC. Its translation: CASSTSQGNYGYTF.

About this clone: Germline is not matched at one junction end, which may reflect a read error. This sequence joins TRBV4-3 and TRBJ1-1; D gene ambiguous. The CDR3 runs to 13 residues. Germline CDR1 and CDR2: LGHNA and YSLEER. Written as DNA, the CDR3 is TGCGCCAGCAGCCAAGCGACCGAGACAAAAAGAGTCTTT. Translation: CASSQATETKRVF.

The chain combines TRBV19 with TRBJ1-6; TRBD1 aligns across 10 bases. Germline-derived CDR1 and CDR2 are LNHDA and SQIVND (reference sequence). Trimming took 4 bases from V and 10 from J; bases not matched to a gene: 16. This CDR3 has 18 residues. CDR3 sequence reads: CASSTRRQGASGGSPLHF. DNA for the CDR3: TGTGCCAGTAGTACTCGTAGACAGGGGGCATCAGGGGGATCACCCCTCCACTTT.

The chain couples TRBV5-1 to TRBJ2-1; D gene uncertain. Germline loops: CDR1 SGHRS, CDR2 YFSETQ. This CDR3 region has 12 residues. V was trimmed by 0 bases and J by 6 bases, leaving 4 bases between them. The CDR3, as DNA: TGCGCCAGCAGCTTGGCCAGCAATGAGCAGTTCTTC. Protein sequence: CASSLASNEQFF.

The chain is built from TRBV19 and TRBJ2-2; 9 bases are a match to TRBD1. The V segment lost 6 bases and the J segment 5 bases; nucleotides outside the gene matches: 10. Germline V gene lookup returns CDR1 LNHDA and CDR2 SQIVND (reference sequence). CDR3 size: 16 residues. CDR3 in amino acids: CASSWTGVGMTGELFF. The DNA for the CDR3 is TGTGCCAGTAGCTGGACAGGGGTCGGTATGACCGGGGAGCTGTTTTTT.

V usage is TRBV9 and J usage is TRBJ2-1; a possible D gene is TRBD2 (5 bases). V was pared by 6 bases and J by 1 base, with 14 bases between. The CDR3 totals 15 residues. Germline V CDR1 and CDR2: SGDLS, YYNGEE. CDR3 nucleotide sequence: TGTGCCAGCACCCGGGAAGGGTGGTCCTACAATGAGCAGTTCTTC. Translation gives CASTREGWSYNEQFF.

This chain uses TRBV19 with TRBJ1-6; no clear D. V was cut by 5 bases and J by 6 bases, with 11 bases left in between. The germline V gene encodes CDR1 LNHDA and CDR2 SQIVND (reference sequence). The CDR3 contains 14 residues. CDR3 amino acids: CASSGTAANSPLHF. The CDR3 nucleotides are TGTGCCAGTAGTGGAACGGCGGCTAATTCACCCCTCCACTTT.

This chain joins TRBV14 and TRBJ1-2; maybe TRBD1 (5 bases). Germline V lookup: CDR1 SGHDN, CDR2 FVKESK. The CDR3 covers 13 residues. Trimming shortened V by 3 bases and J by 2 bases, and 7 bases separated the two germline ends. CDR3 region: CASSQTENYGYTF. The CDR3 DNA reads TGTGCCAGCAGCCAGACAGAGAACTATGGCTACACCTTC.

V and J are TRBV5-1 and TRBJ1-2; TRBD1 might be the D (6 bases). V gave up 3 bases and J gave up 1 base, with 10 bases separating them. Germline loops: CDR1 SGHRS, CDR2 YFSETQ. CDR3 length equals 14 residues. The CDR3 DNA follows: TGCGCCAGCAGCTCTCGGACAGTTAACTATGGCTACACCTTC. Translating it yields CASSSRTVNYGYTF.

In DNA, the CDR3 is TGTGCCAGCAGTGTCACAGGGCAGGGCTACACCTTC. Translating gives CASSVTGQGYTF. V usage is TRBV25-1 and J usage is TRBJ1-2; D may be TRBD1 (6 bases). Germline CDR1 MGHDK, CDR2 SYGVNS. With 4 bases removed from V and 8 bases from J, the gap between germline ends came to 11 bases. This CDR3 spans 12 amino acids.

Worth noting for this clone: At the DNA level, this CDR3 is encoded by other sequences in the same sample as well. The V and J genes are TRBV19 and TRBJ2-7; TRBD1 aligns across 7 bases. In germline, CDR1 is LNHDA, CDR2 SQIVND (reference sequence). The CDR3 has 14 amino acids. V lost 1 base to trimming and J lost 1 base; unmatched junction nucleotides: 1. The CDR3 loop is CASSIGGQSYEQYF. The CDR3 DNA sequence: TGTGCCAGTAGTATAGGGGGACAGTCCTACGAGCAGTACTTC.

This clone has just a few counts. The rearrangement uses TRBV19 and TRBJ2-2; D might be TRBD2 (7 bases). The CDR3 spans 15 residues. Germline V CDR1 and CDR2: LNHDA, SQIVND (reference sequence). V shed 6 bases and J shed 0 bases, with 11 bases lying between them. CDR3 in DNA: TGTGCCAGTAGCCGGCGGGGGCCGAACACCGGGGAGCTGTTTTTT. This gives the protein CASSRRGPNTGELFF.

The chain has TRBV5-6 and TRBJ2-3, with TRBD2 matching over 10 bases. CDR3 length equals 16 residues. Germline loops: CDR1 SGHDT, CDR2 YYEEEE. After removal of 4 bases from V and 7 bases from J, the junction contained 12 bases not matched to a gene. CDR3 residues: CASSHQAGGPLNTQYF. CDR3 DNA: TGTGCCAGCAGCCATCAAGCGGGGGGGCCATTAAATACGCAGTATTTT. Full variable domain (missing parts from reference TRBV5-6 and TRBJ2-3): DAGVTQSPTHLIKTRGQQVTLRCSPKSGHDTVSWYQQALGQGPQFIFQYYEEEERQRGNFPDRFSGHQFPNYSSELNVNALLLGDSALYLCASSHQAGGPLNTQYFGPGTRLTVL.

This rearrangement joins TRBV5-1 to TRBJ2-7, with 9 bases aligning to TRBD2. The CDR3 consists of 16 residues. V lost 3 bases to trimming and J lost 4 bases; unmatched junction nucleotides: 11. Germline CDR1 is SGHRS and CDR2 is YFSETQ. The CDR3 region has the DNA TGCGCCAGCAGCTACGGCGGTAGCGGGGGCGGTTACGAGCAGTACTTC. This codes for CASSYGGSGGGYEQYF.

This rearrangement joins TRBV7-2 to TRBJ1-5; D is unresolved. CDR3 size: 13 residues. Per the germline V gene, CDR1 is SGHTA and CDR2 is FQGNSA. V was cut by 1 base and J by 7 bases, with 8 bases left in between. The CDR3: CASSLVYSQPQHF. The CDR3, as DNA: TGTGCCAGCAGCTTAGTCTACTCGCAGCCCCAGCATTTT.